This T cell receptor beta chain was captured in a study of shared clonotypes between healthy human individuals. Deep-level settings were used for running the assay. In the original analysis: In the immunoSEQ data, sequences were junction-only and lacked quality scores, so filtering differed. Using immunoSEQ multiplex PCR, the repertoire was profiled, and TCRdb retains in-frame clones only, with some absent. The V and J calls and the clone size are those of that table, but D and trimming were determined from the DNA. This sample has approximately 2,300,000 clones, with 80% to 95% found just once. Deletions cut 5 bases from V and 7 bases from J, with 21 bases between. The germline V gene has CDR1 LNHDA and CDR2 SQIVND (reference sequence). The CDR3 contains 15 residues.

The material sequenced was naive CD4+ T cells from PBMCs. Subset: CD45RA+ positively selected. This chain links TRBV19 with TRBJ2-7; D is uncertain. This TCR was sampled from a young man in good health. Some clones in this sample may be carry-over from other donors' samples. The CDR3: CASSPRTGGAMEQYF. As DNA, the CDR3 is TGTGCCAGTAGTCCAAGGACGGGCGGTGCTATGGAGCAGTACTTC.